The text below deals with one TCR beta chain. Its matching antigen is unknown. The data stem from a study of CD8 T cells in ankylosing spondylitis. TCRdb independently ran MiXCR on the 5' RACE reads; one entry per CDR3 protein. The data show a few hundred thousand distinct CDR3 sequences, with about 22% seen just once and roughly 16% held by the top ten. Overall study results and limits: What seemed typical of ankylosing spondylitis blood was a TCR beta motif built from roughly eight highly homologous variants.

V lost 5 bases, J lost 4 bases, and 4 bases stayed unmatched. This CDR3 has 13 amino acids. This chain links TRBV12-3 or TRBV12-4 with TRBJ1-2; 7 nucleotides line up with TRBD1. The specimen was blood, either unsorted or a sorted T cell fraction (not recorded which). This TCR was recovered from a male donor with ankylosing spondylitis. CDR3 sequence reads: CASSKQGPYGYTF. Here the CDR3 DNA reads TGTGCCAGCAGTAAACAGGGGCCCTATGGCTACACCTTC.